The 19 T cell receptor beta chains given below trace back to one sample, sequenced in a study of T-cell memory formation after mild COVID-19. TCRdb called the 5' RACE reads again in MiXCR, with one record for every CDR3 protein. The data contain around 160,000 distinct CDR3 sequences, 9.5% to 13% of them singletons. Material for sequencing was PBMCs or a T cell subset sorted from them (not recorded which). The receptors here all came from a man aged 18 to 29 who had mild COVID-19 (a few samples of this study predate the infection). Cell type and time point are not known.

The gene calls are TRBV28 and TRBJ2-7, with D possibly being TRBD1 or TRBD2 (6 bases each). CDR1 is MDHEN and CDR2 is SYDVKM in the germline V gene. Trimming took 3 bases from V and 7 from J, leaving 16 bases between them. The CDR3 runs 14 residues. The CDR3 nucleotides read TGTGCCAGCAGTTTGGCCGCAGGGGCGGGGGAGCAGTACGTC. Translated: CASSLAAGAGEQYV.

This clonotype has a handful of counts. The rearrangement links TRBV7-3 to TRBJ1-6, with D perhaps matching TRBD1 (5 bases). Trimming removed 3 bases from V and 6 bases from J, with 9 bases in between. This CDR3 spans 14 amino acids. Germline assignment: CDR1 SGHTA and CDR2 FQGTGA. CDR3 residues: CASSFQGGNSPLHF. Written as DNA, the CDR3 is TGTGCCAGCAGCTTCCAGGGAGGTAATTCACCCCTCCACTTT. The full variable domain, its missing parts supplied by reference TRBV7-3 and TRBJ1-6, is GAGVSQTPSNKVTEKGKYVELRCDPISGHTALYWYRQSLGQGPEFLIYFQGTGAADDSGLPNDRFFAVRPEGSVSTLKIQRTERGDSAVYLCASSFQGGNSPLHFGNGTRLTVT.

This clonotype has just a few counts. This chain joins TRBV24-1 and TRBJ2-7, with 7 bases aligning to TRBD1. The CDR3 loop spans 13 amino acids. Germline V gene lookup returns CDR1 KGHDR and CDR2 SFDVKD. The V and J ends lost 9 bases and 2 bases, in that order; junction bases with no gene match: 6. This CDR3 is CATHRGRTYEQYV. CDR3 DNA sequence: TGTGCCACCCACAGGGGAAGGACCTACGAGCAGTACGTC.

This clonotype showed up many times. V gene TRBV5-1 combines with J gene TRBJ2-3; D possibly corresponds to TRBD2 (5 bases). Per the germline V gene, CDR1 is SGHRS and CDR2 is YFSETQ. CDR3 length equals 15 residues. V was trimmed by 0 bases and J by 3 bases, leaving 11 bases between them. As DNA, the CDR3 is TGCGCCAGCAGCTTGGAGGGAAGAGGGACAGATACGCAGTATTTT. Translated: CASSLEGRGTDTQYF.

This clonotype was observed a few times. The CDR3 loop is CSVGQGGTEAFF. The CDR3, as DNA: TGCAGCGTCGGACAGGGGGGGACTGAAGCTTTCTTT. The V gene is TRBV29-1, the J gene TRBJ1-1; 10 nucleotides match TRBD1. CDR1 and CDR2 (germline): SQVTM, ANQGSEA. The CDR3 contains 12 residues. J gave up 5 bases and V 6 bases, and 3 bases lay outside the gene matches.

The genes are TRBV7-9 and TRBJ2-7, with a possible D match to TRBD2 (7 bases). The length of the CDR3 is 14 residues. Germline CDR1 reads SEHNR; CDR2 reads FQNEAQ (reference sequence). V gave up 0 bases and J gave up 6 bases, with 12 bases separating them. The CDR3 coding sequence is TGTGCCAGCAGCTTAGCCGGGGGGCTGGGCGAGCAGTACTTC. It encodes CASSLAGGLGEQYF.

CDR3 loop: CASSALDRGEQYF. CDR3 coding DNA: TGTGCCAGCAGCGCCCTAGACAGGGGCGAGCAGTACTTC. V usage is TRBV2 and J usage is TRBJ2-7; TRBD1 matches at 8 bases. CDR1 is SNHLY and CDR2 is FYNNEI in the germline V gene. There are 13 residues in the CDR3. Unmatched junction bases numbered 7, after V lost 6 bases and J lost 6 bases.

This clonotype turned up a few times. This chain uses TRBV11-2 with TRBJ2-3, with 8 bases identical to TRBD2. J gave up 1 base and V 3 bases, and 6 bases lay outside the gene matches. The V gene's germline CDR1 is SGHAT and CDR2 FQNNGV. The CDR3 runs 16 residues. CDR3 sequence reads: CASSFYFSGGTDTQYF. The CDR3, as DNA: TGTGCCAGCAGCTTCTATTTTAGCGGGGGCACAGATACGCAGTATTTT.

CDR3 sequence reads: CASSQTEETQYF. DNA of the CDR3: TGCGCCAGCAGTCAGACAGAAGAGACCCAGTACTTC. The chain links TRBV5-1 to TRBJ2-5, with a weak D call TRBD1 (5 bases). With 5 bases removed from V and 3 bases from J, the gap between germline ends came to 8 bases. The germline V gene encodes CDR1 SGHRS and CDR2 YFSETQ. The CDR3 contains 12 residues. Supplemented by reference TRBV5-1 and TRBJ2-5, the full variable domain reads KAGVTQTPRYLIKTRGQQVTLSCSPISGHRSVSWYQQTPGQGLQFLFEYFSETQRNKGNFPGRFSGRQFSNSRSEMNVSTLELGDSALYLCASSQTEETQYFGPGTRLLVL.

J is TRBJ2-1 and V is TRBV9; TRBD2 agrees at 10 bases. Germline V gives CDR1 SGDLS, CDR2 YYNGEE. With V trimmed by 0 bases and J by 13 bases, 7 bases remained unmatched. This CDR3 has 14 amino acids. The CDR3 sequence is CASSVDPLAGDQFF. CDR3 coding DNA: TGTGCCAGCAGCGTAGATCCCCTAGCGGGGGATCAGTTCTTC.

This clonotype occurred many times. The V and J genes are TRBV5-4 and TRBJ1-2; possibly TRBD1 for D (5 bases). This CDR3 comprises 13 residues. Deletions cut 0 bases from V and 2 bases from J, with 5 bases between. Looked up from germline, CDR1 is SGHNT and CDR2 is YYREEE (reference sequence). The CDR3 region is CASSLEGNYGYTF. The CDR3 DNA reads TGTGCCAGCAGCTTGGAGGGGAACTATGGCTACACCTTC.

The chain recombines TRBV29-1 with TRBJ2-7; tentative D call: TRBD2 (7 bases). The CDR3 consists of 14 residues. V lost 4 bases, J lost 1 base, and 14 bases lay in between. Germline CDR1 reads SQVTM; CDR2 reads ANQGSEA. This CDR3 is CSVAAGAASYEQYF. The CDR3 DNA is TGCAGCGTTGCCGCGGGGGCGGCTTCCTACGAGCAGTACTTC.

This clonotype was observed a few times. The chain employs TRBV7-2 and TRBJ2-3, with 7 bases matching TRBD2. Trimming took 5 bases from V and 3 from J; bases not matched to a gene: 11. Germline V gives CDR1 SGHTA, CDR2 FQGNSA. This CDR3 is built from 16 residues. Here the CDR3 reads CASSPRSGGGTDTQYF. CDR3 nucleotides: TGTGCCAGCAGCCCCCGCAGCGGCGGGGGAACAGATACGCAGTATTTT.

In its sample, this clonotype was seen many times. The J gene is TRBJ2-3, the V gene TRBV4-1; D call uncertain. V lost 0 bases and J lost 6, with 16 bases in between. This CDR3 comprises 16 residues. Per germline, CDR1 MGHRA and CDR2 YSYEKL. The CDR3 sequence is CASSQDPPPNVDTQYF. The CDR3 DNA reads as TGCGCCAGCAGCCAAGATCCCCCACCAAACGTTGATACGCAGTATTTT.

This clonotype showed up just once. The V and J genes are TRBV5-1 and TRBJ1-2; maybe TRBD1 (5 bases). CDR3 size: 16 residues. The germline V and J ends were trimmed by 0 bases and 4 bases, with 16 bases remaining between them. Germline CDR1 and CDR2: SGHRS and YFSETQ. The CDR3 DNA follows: TGCGCCAGCAGCTTGGTTGGGCAGGGTCAGACCTATGGCTACACCTTC. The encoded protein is CASSLVGQGQTYGYTF.

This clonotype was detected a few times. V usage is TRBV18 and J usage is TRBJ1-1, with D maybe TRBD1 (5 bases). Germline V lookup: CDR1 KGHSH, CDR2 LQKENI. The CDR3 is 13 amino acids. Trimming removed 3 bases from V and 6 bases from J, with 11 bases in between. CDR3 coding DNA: TGTGCCAGCTCACCCCAATCGGGGGCTGAAGCTTTCTTT. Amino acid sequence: CASSPQSGAEAFF.

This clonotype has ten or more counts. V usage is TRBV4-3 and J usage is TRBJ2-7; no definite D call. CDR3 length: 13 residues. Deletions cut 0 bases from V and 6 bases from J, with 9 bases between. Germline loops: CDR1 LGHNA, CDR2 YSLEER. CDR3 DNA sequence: TGCGCCAGCAGCCAAGATTACACGCGCGAGCAGTACTTC. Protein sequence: CASSQDYTREQYF.

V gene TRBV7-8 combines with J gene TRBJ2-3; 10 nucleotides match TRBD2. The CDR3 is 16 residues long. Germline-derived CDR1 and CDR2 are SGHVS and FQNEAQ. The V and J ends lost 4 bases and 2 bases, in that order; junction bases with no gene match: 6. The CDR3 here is CASSSLTSGATDTQYF. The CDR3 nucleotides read TGTGCCAGCAGCTCCCTAACTAGCGGGGCCACAGATACGCAGTATTTT.

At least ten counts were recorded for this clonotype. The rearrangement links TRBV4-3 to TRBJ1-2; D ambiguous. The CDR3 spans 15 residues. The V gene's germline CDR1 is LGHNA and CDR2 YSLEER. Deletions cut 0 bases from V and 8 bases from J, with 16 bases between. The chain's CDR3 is CASSQESVDGSGYTF. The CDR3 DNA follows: TGCGCCAGCAGCCAAGAATCGGTAGACGGTTCGGGCTACACCTTC.